This T cell receptor (beta chain) was sequenced for a study of blood T cell repertoires in COVID-19. Libraries were prepared by immunoSEQ multiplex PCR; TCRdb keeps only in-frame clonotypes and omits some of them. This sample carries around 200,000 clones, roughly four fifths of them seen once, and the ten largest clones take approximately 6.1%. Sequenced input: peripheral blood. The receptor's source is a woman between 40 and 50 years old with acute or convalescent COVID-19.

The CDR3 bases are TGTGCCAGTAGTCCCGGGACAGGGGCAGGGGCCAACGTCCTGACTTTC. Protein sequence: CASSPGTGAGANVLTF. The chain has TRBV19 and TRBJ2-6; the match to TRBD1 covers 10 bases. J lost 4 bases, V lost 5 bases, and 5 bases had no gene match. Germline CDR1 LNHDA, CDR2 SQIVND (reference sequence). This CDR3 is 16 amino acids long.